This is a list of T cell receptor beta chains from one sample in a study of cytomegalovirus exposure and HLA in healthy donors. Profiling relied on immunoSEQ multiplex PCR, and the TCRdb table lists in-frame clones only, not all of them. The table records over 150,000 clones, roughly 84% of them present only once. Sequencing input: PBMCs. These receptor sequences come from a boy aged 2-15 years in good health and CMV-seronegative. Each CDR3 is given with its conserved first and last residue. A D gene is named only where the DNA matches it firmly. Expanded clones get a size class; other rows say once, few or many, or leave the size out.

V gene,J gene,D gene,clone size,CDR3 DNA,CDR3 protein
TRBV28,TRBJ1-2,-,-,TGTGCCAGCAGTTTATGGGGAGACCGTAACTATGGCTACACCTTC,CASSLWGDRNYGYTF
TRBV7-9,TRBJ2-1,TRBD2,-,TGTGCCAGCACCCGCGGCGGGAGCGATGAGCAGTTCTTC,CASTRGGSDEQFF
TRBV15,TRBJ2-7,-,-,TGTGCCACCAGCAGAGATCTAAGACGGCTAGCGATCGACGAGCAGTACTTC,CATSRDLRRLAIDEQYF
TRBV5-1,TRBJ2-1,TRBD2,-,TGCGCCAGCAGCTTGGCCCAACTAGCGGGAGCAGGTGAGCAGTTCTTC,CASSLAQLAGAGEQFF
TRBV5-1,TRBJ1-2,-,-,TGCGCCAGCACCCTAGGAGGCCGAGCTAACTATGGCTACACCTTC,CASTLGGRANYGYTF
TRBV9,TRBJ2-1,TRBD2,-,TGTGCCAGCAGCGTAGCTGGGACTAGTTCCTACAATGAGCAGTTCTTC,CASSVAGTSSYNEQFF
TRBV21-1,TRBJ1-5,-,-,TGTGCCAGCAGCAAATGGCCAGACAATCAGCCCCAGCATTTT,CASSKWPDNQPQHF
TRBV5-1,TRBJ2-7,TRBD2,-,TGCGCCAGCAGCTCGGGACTAGCGAAAACCTACGAGCAGTACTTC,CASSSGLAKTYEQYF
TRBV4-1,TRBJ2-1,-,once,TGCGCCAGCAGCCTCAATCCGACAGGCCGTCGGGAGCAGTTCTTC,CASSLNPTGRREQFF
TRBV10-3,TRBJ2-1,-,-,TGTGCCATCAGTGAGGAGGGGCGGGACTACAATGAGCAGTTCTTC,CAISEEGRDYNEQFF
TRBV9,TRBJ2-1,-,-,TGTGCCAGCAGCGTAGGAGGTCCCAATGAGCAGTTCTTC,CASSVGGPNEQFF
TRBV19,TRBJ2-2,TRBD1,once,TGTGCCAGTAGTACCATGGACAGGGGGCGAGACGGGGAGCTGTTTTTT,CASSTMDRGRDGELFF
TRBV7-9,TRBJ1-1,-,-,TGTGCCAGCAGCCTAGGGGGGGGACTCCGAGGGACTGAAGCTTTCTTT,CASSLGGGLRGTEAFF
TRBV4-1,TRBJ1-1,-,-,TGCGCCAGCAGCCAAGAGGAGGGCCAGGTGAACACTGAAGCTTTCTTT,CASSQEEGQVNTEAFF
TRBV5-6,TRBJ2-7,-,-,TGTGCCAGCAGCCCCGACAGTTCCTACGAGCAGTACTTC,CASSPDSSYEQYF
TRBV7-2,TRBJ2-2,TRBD2,-,TGTGCCAGCAGCTTAGTAGCGGGGCCCCCTTCTACCGGGGAGCTGTTTTTT,CASSLVAGPPSTGELFF
TRBV4-1,TRBJ2-7,TRBD2,-,TGCGCCAGCAGCCTCAGGACTAGCGGGAGTGAAGAGCAGTACTTC,CASSLRTSGSEEQYF
TRBV5-4,TRBJ2-5,TRBD2,-,TGTGCCAGCAGCAAACGGACTAGCGGAGGGGCGGAGACCCAGTACTTC,CASSKRTSGGAETQYF
TRBV6-1,TRBJ2-5,TRBD2,-,TGTGCCAGCAACATACTAGCGGGAGAGACCCAGTACTTC,CASNILAGETQYF
TRBV6-6,TRBJ2-1,TRBD2,-,TGTGCCAGCAGAAAGCTAGCGGATCGCTACAATGAGCAGTTCTTC,CASRKLADRYNEQFF
TRBV7-2,TRBJ1-2,-,-,TGTGCCAGCAGCCCTTGGACAGACTATTCAGCTAACTATGGCTACACCTTC,CASSPWTDYSANYGYTF
TRBV9,TRBJ1-2,-,-,TGTGCCAGCAGCGTAGGGGGCTCAGTGGGTGGCTACACCTTC,CASSVGGSVGGYTF
TRBV5-1,TRBJ2-7,TRBD1,-,TGCGCCAGCAGCCTTTCGCTCGGGACAGATTCCTACGAGCAGTACTTC,CASSLSLGTDSYEQYF
TRBV10-1,TRBJ2-1,TRBD2,-,TGCGCCAGCAGCGTAGATATAGCGGGAGGAACGTTGCAGTTCTTC,CASSVDIAGGTLQFF
TRBV7-6,TRBJ2-1,-,-,TGTGCCAGCAGCTTATTAAGAGCAGGGCCCAACAATGAGCAGTTCTTC,CASSLLRAGPNNEQFF